A single sample is the source of the 29 T cell receptor beta chains below, sequenced in a study of T cell clones after liver transplantation. Assay: immunoSEQ multiplex PCR; the TCRdb copy retains only in-frame clones and omits some. This sample has under 130,000 clones, with approximately 79% found just once. The sequences come from CD4+ T cells from blood, collected approximately 50 months after liver transplant. Source of these receptors: a human patient who received a liver transplant. Some of the T cells may derive from the graft donor.

V usage is TRBV7-9 and J usage is TRBJ1-2, with D perhaps TRBD1 (5 bases). The CDR3 is 15 amino acids. The V gene's germline CDR1 is SEHNR and CDR2 FQNEAQ (reference sequence). The V and J ends lost 5 bases and 4 bases respectively, with 17 bases between them. The CDR3: CASSRDRGSGYGYTF. The CDR3 DNA reads TGTGCCAGCAGCCGGGATCGGGGGAGCGGCTATGGCTACACCTTC.

The J gene is TRBJ2-2, the V gene TRBV7-3; D not resolved. CDR1 is SGHTA and CDR2 is FQGTGA in the germline V gene. The CDR3 has 14 amino acids. Trimming removed 5 bases at V and 6 bases at J, with 13 bases between. The CDR3 is CASSQFPSAGELFF. DNA of the CDR3: TGTGCCAGCAGCCAATTCCCCTCCGCCGGGGAGCTGTTTTTT. Variable domain in full (rest from reference TRBV7-3 and TRBJ2-2): GAGVSQTPSNKVTEKGKYVELRCDPISGHTALYWYRQSLGQGPEFLIYFQGTGAADDSGLPNDRFFAVRPEGSVSTLKIQRTERGDSAVYLCASSQFPSAGELFFGEGSRLTVL.

The V call is TRBV7-3, the J call TRBJ2-3; a weak D match, TRBD2 (5 bases). The V gene lost 4 bases and the J gene lost 0 bases, with 5 bases spanning the gap. This CDR3 contains 13 residues. Germline V lookup: CDR1 SGHTA, CDR2 FQGTGA. The CDR3 here is CASSWTSTDTQYF. Here the CDR3 DNA reads TGTGCCAGCAGCTGGACTAGCACAGATACGCAGTATTTT.

The chain combines TRBV18 with TRBJ2-5, with 10 bases fitting TRBD1. The CDR3 length is 14 residues. Germline values: CDR1 KGHSH, CDR2 LQKENI. V lost 4 bases and J lost 3; bases outside the gene matches: 2. The CDR3 nucleotides read TGTGCCAGCTCACTGACAGGGGGCGAAGAGACCCAGTACTTC. Amino acids: CASSLTGGEETQYF.

This rearrangement joins TRBV19 to TRBJ2-7, with 7 positions matching TRBD2. Trimming took 7 bases from V and 6 from J; bases not matched to a gene: 6. The V gene's germline CDR1 is LNHDA and CDR2 SQIVND (reference sequence). CDR3 length: 12 residues. DNA for the CDR3: TGTGCCAGTACCCCGGGAGGCGGCGAGCAGTACTTC. It encodes CASTPGGGEQYF.

The V call is TRBV25-1, the J call TRBJ1-4; TRBD1 matches at 8 bases. V shed 6 bases, J shed 7 bases, and the junction held 10 bases outside the gene matches. The CDR3 totals 15 residues. The germline V gene encodes CDR1 MGHDK and CDR2 SYGVNS. The CDR3 spells CASREPGGGFEKLFF. The DNA of the CDR3 is TGTGCCAGCAGGGAGCCAGGGGGCGGTTTTGAAAAACTGTTTTTT.

The chain carries TRBV27 and TRBJ2-1, with D maybe TRBD2 (6 bases). CDR3 size: 15 residues. V lost 7 bases and J 0 bases, leaving 13 bases between the germline ends. Germline V gene data show CDR1 as MNHEY and CDR2 as SMNVEV (reference sequence). The CDR3 sequence: CASKEAGSSYNEQFF. CDR3 nucleotide sequence: TGTGCCAGCAAAGAAGCGGGCAGCTCCTACAATGAGCAGTTCTTC.

The chain couples TRBV6-4 to TRBJ2-1; 13 nucleotides line up with TRBD2. Germline V gives CDR1 MRHNA, CDR2 SNTAGT. The CDR3 loop spans 14 amino acids. With 6 bases clipped from V and 8 bases from J, the junction kept 4 bases outside the gene matches. The CDR3 DNA reads as TGTGCCAGCAGACTAGCGGGGGGGCACGATGAGCAGTTCTTC. This encodes CASRLAGGHDEQFF.

The chain employs TRBV11-2 and TRBJ2-2, with D perhaps matching TRBD1 (5 bases). The germline CDR1 and CDR2 sequences are SGHAT and FQNNGV. Trimming cost V 1 base and J 6 bases, with 12 bases left between them. The CDR3 is 15 residues long. DNA of the CDR3: TGTGCCAGCAGCTTAGTTCTCCAGGGCTCCGGGGAGCTGTTTTTT. Residues: CASSLVLQGSGELFF.

The chain recombines TRBV10-3 with TRBJ2-7; D call uncertain. The CDR3 length is 13 residues. V was clipped by 8 bases and J by 0 bases, with 11 bases between them. The germline V gene has CDR1 ENHRY and CDR2 SYGVKD. DNA of the CDR3: TGTGCCATCGGCGGAGTGTTCTCCTACGAGCAGTACTTC. Its protein is CAIGGVFSYEQYF.

This clone was observed a single time. The chain joins TRBV9 to TRBJ1-4; a weak D match, TRBD1 (6 bases). V gave up 2 bases and J gave up 8 bases, with 16 bases separating them. The CDR3 contains 15 residues. Germline CDR1 and CDR2: SGDLS and YYNGEE. The CDR3 loop reads CASSVNRGANEKLFF. The CDR3 region has the DNA TGTGCCAGCAGCGTGAATAGGGGGGCAAACGAAAAACTGTTTTTT.

This chain connects TRBV28 to TRBJ1-1, with D perhaps matching TRBD1 (5 bases). Germline assignment: CDR1 MDHEN and CDR2 SYDVKM. Between the trimmed V and J ends, which lost 10 bases and 0 bases, there was a span of 24 bases. This CDR3 is built from 17 residues. In DNA form, the CDR3 reads TGTGCCACCGAGCCAAATAGAGCGGGGGGTTTGAACACTGAAGCTTTCTTT. It is translated as CATEPNRAGGLNTEAFF.

The genes are TRBV2 and TRBJ2-5; D is perhaps TRBD1 (5 bases). Germline-derived CDR1 and CDR2 are SNHLY and FYNNEI. With 10 bases removed from V and 2 bases from J, the gap between germline ends came to 17 bases. CDR3 length: 14 residues. The CDR3 coding sequence is TGTGCCAACACGGACAAGGTCTTTCAAGAGACCCAGTACTTC. Its translation: CANTDKVFQETQYF.

The CDR3 region is CASSMTGRTGELFF. The CDR3 DNA reads as TGTGCCAGTAGTATGACCGGGCGCACCGGGGAGCTGTTTTTT. This rearrangement joins TRBV19 to TRBJ2-2; unclear D gene. The length of the CDR3 is 14 residues. V was cut by 3 bases and J by 4 bases, with 9 bases left in between. Germline CDR1 LNHDA, CDR2 SQIVND (reference sequence).

This chain joins TRBV7-9 and TRBJ2-1; 9 nucleotides line up with TRBD2. From germline, CDR1 is SEHNR and CDR2 FQNEAQ (reference sequence). The CDR3 has 16 amino acids. V lost 3 bases, J lost 0 bases, and 3 bases stayed unmatched. As DNA, the CDR3 is TGTGCCAGCAGCTTCCCACTAGCGGGCTCCTACAATGAGCAGTTCTTC. Residues: CASSFPLAGSYNEQFF.

This clone occurred once. The chain links TRBV4-1 to TRBJ1-1; D might be TRBD1 (5 bases). The CDR3 sequence is 17 residues long. V was clipped by 0 bases and J by 6 bases, with 20 bases between them. Germline loops: CDR1 MGHRA, CDR2 YSYEKL. The CDR3 loop is CASSQEGVGGKDAEAFF. The CDR3 DNA sequence: TGCGCCAGCAGCCAAGAGGGGGTGGGTGGAAAGGACGCTGAAGCTTTCTTT.

The rearrangement uses TRBV11-3 and TRBJ2-2; 7 bases agree with TRBD2. Germline CDR1 and CDR2: SGHNT and YENEEA. The J segment lost 6 bases and the V segment lost 6 bases, leaving 4 bases of the junction unmatched. The CDR3 sequence is 13 residues long. CDR3 region: CASSQTSAGELFF. CDR3 coding DNA: TGTGCCAGCAGTCAAACTAGCGCCGGGGAGCTGTTTTTT.

The V and J genes are TRBV18 and TRBJ2-7; D remains ambiguous. Trimming stripped 3 bases from V and 3 bases from J, with 6 bases between. The CDR3 spans 12 residues. Germline CDR1 KGHSH, CDR2 LQKENI. This chain's CDR3 is CASSPGRYEQYF. The CDR3 bases are TGTGCCAGCTCACCGGGTCGCTACGAGCAGTACTTC. Complete variable domain (other parts from reference TRBV18 and TRBJ2-7): NAGVMQNPRHLVRRRGQEARLRCSPMKGHSHVYWYRQLPEEGLKFMVYLQKENIIDESGMPKERFSAEFPKEGPSILRIQQVVRGDSAAYFCASSPGRYEQYFGPGTRLTVT.

This chain uses TRBV27 with TRBJ1-1; D ambiguous. Trimming took 0 bases from V and 5 from J, leaving 13 bases between them. Germline CDR1 MNHEY, CDR2 SMNVEV (reference sequence). CDR3 length: 15 amino acids. The CDR3 nucleotides read TGTGCCAGCAGTTTATCGACGGCGGGGTGGACTGAAGCTTTCTTT. Amino acid sequence: CASSLSTAGWTEAFF.

V is TRBV2 and J is TRBJ2-3; D not resolved. The CDR3 runs 14 residues. V dropped 1 base and J dropped 3 bases, with 8 bases sitting between them. The germline V gene has CDR1 SNHLY and CDR2 FYNNEI. The CDR3 region is CASSEGKPTDTQYF. CDR3 in DNA: TGTGCCAGCAGTGAAGGGAAGCCGACAGATACGCAGTATTTT.

This clone was observed a handful of times. The rearrangement joins TRBV27 to TRBJ2-3, with D tentatively TRBD2 (7 bases). V lost 2 bases to trimming and J lost 0 bases, with 15 bases between them. Germline values: CDR1 MNHEY, CDR2 SMNVEV (reference sequence). The CDR3 runs to 17 residues. This CDR3 reads CASSLTGRGASTDTQYF. For the CDR3, the DNA is TGTGCCAGCAGTTTAACAGGGAGGGGTGCTAGCACAGATACGCAGTATTTT.

The chain uses TRBV5-1 and TRBJ2-7; D might be TRBD1 (5 bases). The CDR3 sequence is 18 residues long. The germline gives CDR1 SGHRS, CDR2 YFSETQ. Trimming cost V 0 bases and J 4 bases, with 23 bases left between them. The CDR3 is CASSLGPPTGHVGYEQYF. As DNA, the CDR3 is TGCGCCAGCAGCTTGGGGCCCCCTACAGGCCACGTCGGATACGAGCAGTACTTC.

The chain recombines TRBV5-4 with TRBJ2-4; 9 positions agree with TRBD2. CDR1 SGHNT and CDR2 YYREEE come from the germline V gene (reference sequence). Losses at the gene ends were 0 bases for V and 2 bases for J; bases not matched to a gene: 6. The CDR3 consists of 17 residues. CDR3 region: CASSLVGSGGPKNIQYF. CDR3 nucleotide sequence: TGTGCCAGCAGCTTGGTTGGTAGCGGGGGCCCCAAAAACATTCAGTACTTC.

The genes are TRBV9 and TRBJ2-5; 9 nucleotides agree with TRBD1. The CDR3 has 14 amino acids. Per germline, CDR1 SGDLS and CDR2 YYNGEE. V dropped 4 bases and J dropped 7; count of bases not matched to a gene: 8. The CDR3 loop reads CASSPGQGFGTQYF. The DNA for the CDR3 is TGTGCCAGCAGCCCGGGACAGGGTTTTGGGACCCAGTACTTC.

V gene TRBV9 combines with J gene TRBJ2-3; D may match TRBD1 or TRBD2 (5 bases each). Per germline, CDR1 SGDLS and CDR2 YYNGEE. The CDR3 extends over 14 amino acids. Trimming pared 3 bases from V and 0 bases from J, leaving 8 bases between. DNA for the CDR3: TGTGCCAGCAGCGGAAGGGACAGCACAGATACGCAGTATTTT. This translates into CASSGRDSTDTQYF.

The chain is built from TRBV27 and TRBJ2-7; D not resolved. Germline CDR1 and CDR2: MNHEY and SMNVEV (reference sequence). With 6 bases removed from V and 5 bases from J, the gap between germline ends came to 14 bases. This CDR3 spans 13 amino acids. CDR3 in amino acids: CASRDGPPHEQYF. CDR3 nucleotides: TGTGCCAGCAGGGACGGTCCTCCCCACGAGCAGTACTTC.

The chain joins TRBV7-9 to TRBJ2-4; 8 nucleotides agree with TRBD2. The V and J ends lost 4 bases and 0 bases, in that order; junction bases with no gene match: 14. CDR1 SEHNR and CDR2 FQNEAQ come from the germline V gene (reference sequence). The CDR3 totals 19 residues. CDR3 sequence reads: CASSSLPAGASRAKNIQYF. The CDR3 DNA sequence: TGTGCCAGCAGCTCCCTCCCAGCGGGGGCCTCCAGAGCCAAAAACATTCAGTACTTC. The whole variable domain, remainder taken from reference TRBV7-9 and TRBJ2-4, is DTGVSQNPRHKITKRGQNVTFRCDPISEHNRLYWYRQTLGQGPEFLTYFQNEAQLEKSRLLSDRFSAERPKGSFSTLEIQRTEQGDSAMYLCASSSLPAGASRAKNIQYFGAGTRLSVL.

The chain is built from TRBV6-5 and TRBJ2-4; tentatively, D is TRBD1 (5 bases). Trimming left V 10 bases short and J 0 bases short, with 16 bases between. There are 15 residues in the CDR3. Germline values: CDR1 MNHEY, CDR2 SVGAGI. CDR3 nucleotide sequence: TGTGCCACAAAGACAGCCCTTGGAGCCAAAAACATTCAGTACTTC. Translated, it gives CATKTALGAKNIQYF.

The chain recombines TRBV6-6 with TRBJ1-1; D is possibly TRBD1 (5 bases). CDR1 is MNHNY and CDR2 is SVGAGI in the germline V gene (reference sequence). This CDR3 contains 15 residues. V dropped 5 bases and J dropped 4 bases, with 17 bases sitting between them. CDR3 coding DNA: TGTGCCAGCAGTATAAATACAGGCAGGGCCACTGAAGCTTTCTTT. Translating it yields CASSINTGRATEAFF.